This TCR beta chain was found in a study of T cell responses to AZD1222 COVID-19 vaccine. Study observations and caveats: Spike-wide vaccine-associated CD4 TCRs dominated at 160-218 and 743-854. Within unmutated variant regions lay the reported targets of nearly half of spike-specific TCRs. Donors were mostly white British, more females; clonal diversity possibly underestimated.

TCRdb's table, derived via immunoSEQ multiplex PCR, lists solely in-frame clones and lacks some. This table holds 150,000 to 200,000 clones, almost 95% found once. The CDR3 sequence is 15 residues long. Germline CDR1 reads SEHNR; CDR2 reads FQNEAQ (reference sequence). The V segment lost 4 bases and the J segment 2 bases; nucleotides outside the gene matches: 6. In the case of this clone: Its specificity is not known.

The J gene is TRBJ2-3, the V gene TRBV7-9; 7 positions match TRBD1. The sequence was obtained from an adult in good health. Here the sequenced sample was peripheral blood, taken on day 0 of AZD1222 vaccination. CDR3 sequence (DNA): TGTGCCAGCAGCTACGACAGGGTAGACACAGATACGCAGTATTTT. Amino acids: CASSYDRVDTDTQYF.